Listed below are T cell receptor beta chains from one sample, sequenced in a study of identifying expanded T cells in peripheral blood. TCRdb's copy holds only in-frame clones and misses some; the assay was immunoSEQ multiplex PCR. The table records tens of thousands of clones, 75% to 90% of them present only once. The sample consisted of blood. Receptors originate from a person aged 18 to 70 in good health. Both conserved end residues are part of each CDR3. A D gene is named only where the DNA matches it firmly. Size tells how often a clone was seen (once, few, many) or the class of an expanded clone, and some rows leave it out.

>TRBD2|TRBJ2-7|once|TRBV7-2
TGTGCCAGCAGCTGGGGACTAGCCGAGCAGTACTTC
CASSWGLAEQYF
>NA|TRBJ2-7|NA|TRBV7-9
TGTGCCAGCAGCTTAATTGCCTACGAGCAGTACTTC
CASSLIAYEQYF
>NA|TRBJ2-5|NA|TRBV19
TGTGCCAGTAGTGGACTACACCAAGAGACCCAGTACTTC
CASSGLHQETQYF
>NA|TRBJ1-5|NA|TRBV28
TGTGCCAGCAGTTTATTACAGGGCAATCAGCCCCAGCATTTT
CASSLLQGNQPQHF
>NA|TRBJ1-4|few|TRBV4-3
TGCGCCAGCAGCCTGAGTGCAACTAATGAAAAACTGTTTTTT
CASSLSATNEKLFF
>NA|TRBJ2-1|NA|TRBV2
TGTGCCAGCAAGGAGCGGAACTACAATGAGCAGTTCTTC
CASKERNYNEQFF
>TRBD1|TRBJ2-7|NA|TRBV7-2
TGTGCCACGGGCGAGACAGGGGGCTCCGAGCAGTACTTC
CATGETGGSEQYF
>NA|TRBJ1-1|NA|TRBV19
TGTGCCAGTAGTATAGATCCCGGGACTGAAGCTTTCTTT
CASSIDPGTEAFF
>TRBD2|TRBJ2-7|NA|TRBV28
TGTGCCAGCAGTTTGATGCGGGAGTTCCACGAGCAGTACTTC
CASSLMREFHEQYF
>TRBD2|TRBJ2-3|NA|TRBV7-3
TGTGCCAGCAGCCAGCTAGCGGGAGGTAGCACAGATACGCAGTATTTT
CASSQLAGGSTDTQYF
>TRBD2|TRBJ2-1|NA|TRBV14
TGTGCCAGCAGCCAAGAGCTAGCGGGACGAAATGAGCAGTTCTTC
CASSQELAGRNEQFF
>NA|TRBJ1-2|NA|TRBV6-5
TGTGCCAGCAGTTACTTCGGTCAGAACTATGGCTACACCTTC
CASSYFGQNYGYTF
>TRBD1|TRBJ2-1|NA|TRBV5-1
TGCGCCAGCAGCTTGTGGGACAGGGTGGTCAATGAGCAGTTCTTC
CASSLWDRVVNEQFF
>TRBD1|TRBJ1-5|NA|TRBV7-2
TGTGCCAGCAGCCTGAGACAGGGGGGCAATCAGCCCCAGCATTTT
CASSLRQGGNQPQHF
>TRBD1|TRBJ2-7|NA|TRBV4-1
TGCGCCAGCAGCCAAGAGAAGGGACAGGGGCGCAACGAGCAGTACTTC
CASSQEKGQGRNEQYF
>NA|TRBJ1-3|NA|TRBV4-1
TGCGCCAGCAGCCAAGATCTCTCTACCGTAGTTGGAAACACCATATATTTT
CASSQDLSTVVGNTIYF
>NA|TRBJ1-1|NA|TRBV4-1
TGCGCCAGCAGCCCGCAGGTGTACACTGAAGCTTTCTTT
CASSPQVYTEAFF
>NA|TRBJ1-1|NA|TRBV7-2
TGTGCCAGCAGTGGGCAGGGGCCTGGCACTGAAGCTTTCTTT
CASSGQGPGTEAFF
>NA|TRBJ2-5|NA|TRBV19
TGTGCCAGTAGTCTGCGGGGACAAGAGACCCAGTACTTC
CASSLRGQETQYF
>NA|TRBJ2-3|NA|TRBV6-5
TGTGCCAGCAGTTCGTCGGCTAGTACGCAGTATTTT
CASSSSASTQYF
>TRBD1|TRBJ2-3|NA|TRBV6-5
TGTGCCAGCAGCCTCGGGACAGGGGCAGATACGCAGTATTTT
CASSLGTGADTQYF
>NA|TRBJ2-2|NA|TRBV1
TGCACCAGCAGCCGTTTCGGAGGACTAGCGGAGACGAACACCGGGGAGCTGTTTTTT
CTSSRFGGLAETNTGELFF
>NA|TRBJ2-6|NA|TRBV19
TGTGCCAGTAGTATGGGCCTCGGACGGGGCTCTGGGGTCAACGTCCTGACTTTC
CASSMGLGRGSGVNVLTF
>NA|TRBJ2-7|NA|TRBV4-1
TGCGCCAGCAGCCAAGAAATGGACTACGAGCAGTACTTC
CASSQEMDYEQYF
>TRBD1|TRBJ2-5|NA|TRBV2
TGTGCCAGCAGTGAAGACGGGACAGAAGAGACCCAGTACTTC
CASSEDGTEETQYF
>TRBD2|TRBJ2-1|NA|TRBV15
TGTGCCACCAGCAGAGATTCGGTAGCGGGAGACTCCGACGGTGAGCAGTTCTTC
CATSRDSVAGDSDGEQFF
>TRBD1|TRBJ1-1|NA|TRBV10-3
TGTGCCAACCAGGACAGGGAGGACACTGAAGCTTTCTTT
CANQDREDTEAFF
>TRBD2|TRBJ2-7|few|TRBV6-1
TGTGCCACGGGCGGGGGGGCCTACGAGCAGTACTTC
CATGGGAYEQYF
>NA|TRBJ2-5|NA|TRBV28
TGTGCCAGCAGCCCAATGGACGGTCAAGAGACCCAGTACTTC
CASSPMDGQETQYF